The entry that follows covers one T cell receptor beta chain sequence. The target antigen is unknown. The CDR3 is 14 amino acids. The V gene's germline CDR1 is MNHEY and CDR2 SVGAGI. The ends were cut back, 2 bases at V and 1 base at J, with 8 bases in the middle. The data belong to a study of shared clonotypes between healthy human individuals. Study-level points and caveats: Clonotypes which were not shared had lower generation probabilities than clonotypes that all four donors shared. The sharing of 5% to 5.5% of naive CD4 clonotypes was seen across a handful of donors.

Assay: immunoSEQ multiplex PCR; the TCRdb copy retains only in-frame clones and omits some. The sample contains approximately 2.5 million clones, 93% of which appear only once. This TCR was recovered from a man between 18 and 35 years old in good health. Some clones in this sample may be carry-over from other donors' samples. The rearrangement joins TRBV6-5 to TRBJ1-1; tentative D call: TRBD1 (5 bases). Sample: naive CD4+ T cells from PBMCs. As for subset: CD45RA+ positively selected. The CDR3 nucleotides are TGTGCCAGCAGTTACACGACAGCGAACACTGAAGCTTTCTTT. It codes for CASSYTTANTEAFF.